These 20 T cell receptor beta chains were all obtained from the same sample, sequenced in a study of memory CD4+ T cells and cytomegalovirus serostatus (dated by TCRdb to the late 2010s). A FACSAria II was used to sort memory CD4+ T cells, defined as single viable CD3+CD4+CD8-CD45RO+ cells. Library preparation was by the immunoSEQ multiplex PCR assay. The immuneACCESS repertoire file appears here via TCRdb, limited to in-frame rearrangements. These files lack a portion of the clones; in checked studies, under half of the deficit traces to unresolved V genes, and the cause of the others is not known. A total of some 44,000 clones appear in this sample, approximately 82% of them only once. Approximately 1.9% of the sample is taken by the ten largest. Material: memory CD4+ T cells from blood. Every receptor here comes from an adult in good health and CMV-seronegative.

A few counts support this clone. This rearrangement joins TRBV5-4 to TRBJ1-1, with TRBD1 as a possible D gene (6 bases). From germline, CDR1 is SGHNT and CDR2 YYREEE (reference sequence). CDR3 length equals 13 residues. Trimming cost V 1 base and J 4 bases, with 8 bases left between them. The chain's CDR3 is CASSLTRGTEAFF. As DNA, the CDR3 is TGTGCCAGCAGCTTGACCAGGGGCACTGAAGCTTTCTTT.

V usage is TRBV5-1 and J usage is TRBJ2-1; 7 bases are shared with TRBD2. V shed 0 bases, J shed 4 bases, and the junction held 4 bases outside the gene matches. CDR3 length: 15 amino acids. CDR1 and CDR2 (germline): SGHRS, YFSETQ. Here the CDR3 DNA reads TGCGCCAGCAGCTTGGCGGCTAGCGGATACAATGAGCAGTTCTTC. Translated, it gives CASSLAASGYNEQFF.

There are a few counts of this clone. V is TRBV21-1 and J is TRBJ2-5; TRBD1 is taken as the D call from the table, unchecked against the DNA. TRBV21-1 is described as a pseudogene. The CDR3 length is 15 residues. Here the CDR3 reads CASSNWDTFLGTQYF. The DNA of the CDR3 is TGTGCCAGCAGCAATTGGGACACCTTCTTAGGGACCCAGTACTTC.

CDR3 amino acids: CASSPPGYTEAFF. CDR3 coding DNA: TGCGCCAGCAGCCCGCCGGGTTACACTGAAGCTTTCTTT. The J gene is TRBJ1-1, the V gene TRBV5-1; unclear D gene. This CDR3 is built from 13 residues. From germline, CDR1 is SGHRS and CDR2 YFSETQ. Trimming removed 4 bases at V and 3 bases at J, with 10 bases between.

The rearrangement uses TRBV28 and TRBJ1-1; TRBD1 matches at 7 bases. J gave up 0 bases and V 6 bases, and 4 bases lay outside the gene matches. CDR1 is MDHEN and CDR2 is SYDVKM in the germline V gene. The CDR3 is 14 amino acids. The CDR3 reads CASRPGQLNTEAFF. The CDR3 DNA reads TGTGCCAGCAGGCCGGGACAGTTGAACACTGAAGCTTTCTTT.

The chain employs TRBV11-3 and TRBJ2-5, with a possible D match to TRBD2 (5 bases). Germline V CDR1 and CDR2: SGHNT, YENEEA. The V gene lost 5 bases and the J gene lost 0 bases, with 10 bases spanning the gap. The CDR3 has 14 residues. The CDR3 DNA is TGTGCCAGCAGCCGCACTAGTTACCAAGAGACCCAGTACTTC. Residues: CASSRTSYQETQYF.

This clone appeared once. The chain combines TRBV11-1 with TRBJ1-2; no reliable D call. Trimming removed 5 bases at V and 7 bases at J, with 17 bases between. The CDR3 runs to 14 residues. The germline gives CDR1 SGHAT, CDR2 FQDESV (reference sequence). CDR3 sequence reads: CASSPPLPRVGYTF. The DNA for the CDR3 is TGTGCCAGCAGCCCCCCCTTACCCCGGGTTGGCTACACCTTC.

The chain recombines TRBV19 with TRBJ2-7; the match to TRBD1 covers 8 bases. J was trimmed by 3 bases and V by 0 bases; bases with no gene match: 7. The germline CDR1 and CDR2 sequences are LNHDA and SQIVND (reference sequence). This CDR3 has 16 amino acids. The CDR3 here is CASSIDHAGGLYEQYF. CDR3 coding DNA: TGTGCCAGTAGTATAGATCATGCAGGGGGCCTCTACGAGCAGTACTTC. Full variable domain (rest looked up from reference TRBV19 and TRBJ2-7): DGGITQSPKYLFRKEGQNVTLSCEQNLNHDAMYWYRQDPGQGLRLIYYSQIVNDFQKGDIAEGYSVSREKKESFPLTVTSAQKNPTAFYLCASSIDHAGGLYEQYFGPGTRLTVT.

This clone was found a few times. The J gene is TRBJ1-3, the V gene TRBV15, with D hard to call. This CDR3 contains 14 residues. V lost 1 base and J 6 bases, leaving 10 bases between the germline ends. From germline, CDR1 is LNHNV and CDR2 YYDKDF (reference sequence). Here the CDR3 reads CATSRAGSENTIYF. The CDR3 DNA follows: TGTGCCACCAGCAGAGCGGGGTCGGAAAACACCATATATTTT.

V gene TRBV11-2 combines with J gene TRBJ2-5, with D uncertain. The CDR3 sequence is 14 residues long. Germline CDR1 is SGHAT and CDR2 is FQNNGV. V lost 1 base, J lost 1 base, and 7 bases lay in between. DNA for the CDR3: TGTGCCAGCAGCTTAGTCACAGCCCAAGAGACCCAGTACTTC. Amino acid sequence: CASSLVTAQETQYF.

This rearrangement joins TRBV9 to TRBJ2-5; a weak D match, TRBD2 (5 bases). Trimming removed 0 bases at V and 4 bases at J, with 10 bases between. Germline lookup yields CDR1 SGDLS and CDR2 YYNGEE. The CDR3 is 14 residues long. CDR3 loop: CASSVASSRETQYF. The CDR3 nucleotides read TGTGCCAGCAGCGTAGCTTCTAGCCGAGAGACCCAGTACTTC.

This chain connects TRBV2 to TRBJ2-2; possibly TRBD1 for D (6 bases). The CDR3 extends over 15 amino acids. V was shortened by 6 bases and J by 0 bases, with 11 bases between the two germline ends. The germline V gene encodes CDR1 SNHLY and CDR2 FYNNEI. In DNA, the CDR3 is TGTGCCAGCAGGGGGGACACCGCGAACACCGGGGAGCTGTTTTTT. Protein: CASRGDTANTGELFF.

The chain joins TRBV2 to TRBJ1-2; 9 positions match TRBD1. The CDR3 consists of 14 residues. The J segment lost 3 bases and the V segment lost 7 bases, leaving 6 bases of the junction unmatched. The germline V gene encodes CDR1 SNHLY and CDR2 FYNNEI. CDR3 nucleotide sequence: TGTGCCAGCACTTCCGGGACAGGGCACTATGGCTACACCTTC. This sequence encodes CASTSGTGHYGYTF.

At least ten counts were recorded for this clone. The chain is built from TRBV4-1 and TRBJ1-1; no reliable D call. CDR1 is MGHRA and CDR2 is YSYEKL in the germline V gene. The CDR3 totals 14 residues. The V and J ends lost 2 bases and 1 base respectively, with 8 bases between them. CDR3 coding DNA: TGCGCCAGCAGCCAAAATCAAGCGAACACTGAAGCTTTCTTT. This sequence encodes CASSQNQANTEAFF.

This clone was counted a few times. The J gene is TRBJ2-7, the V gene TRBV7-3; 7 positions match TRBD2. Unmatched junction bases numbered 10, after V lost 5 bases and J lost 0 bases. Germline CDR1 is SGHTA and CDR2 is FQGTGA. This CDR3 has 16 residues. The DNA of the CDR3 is TGTGCCAGCAGCCCCCCTCCAGCGGGGAGCTCCTACGAGCAGTACTTC. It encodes CASSPPPAGSSYEQYF.

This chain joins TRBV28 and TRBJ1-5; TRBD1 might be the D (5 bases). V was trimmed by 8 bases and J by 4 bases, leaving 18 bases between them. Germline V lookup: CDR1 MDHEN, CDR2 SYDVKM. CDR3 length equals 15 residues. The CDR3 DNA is TGTGCCAGCCGACGTATGACAGAACCTAATCAGCCCCAGCATTTT. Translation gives CASRRMTEPNQPQHF.

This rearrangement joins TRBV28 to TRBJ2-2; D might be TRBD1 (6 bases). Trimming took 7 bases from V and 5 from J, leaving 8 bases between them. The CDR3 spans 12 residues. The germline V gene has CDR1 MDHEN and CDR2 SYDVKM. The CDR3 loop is CASMRGTGELFF. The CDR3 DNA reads TGTGCCAGCATGAGGGGGACCGGGGAGCTGTTTTTT.

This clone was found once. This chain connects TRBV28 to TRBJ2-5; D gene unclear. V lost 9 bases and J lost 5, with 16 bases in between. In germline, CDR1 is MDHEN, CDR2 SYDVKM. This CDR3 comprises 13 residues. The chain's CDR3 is CASFNTVGETQYF. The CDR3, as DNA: TGTGCCAGTTTCAACACAGTAGGGGAGACCCAGTACTTC. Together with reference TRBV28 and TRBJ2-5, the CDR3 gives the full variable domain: DVKVTQSSRYLVKRTGEKVFLECVQDMDHENMFWYRQDPGLGLRLIYFSYDVKMKEKGDIPEGYSVSREKKERFSLILESASTNQTSMYLCASFNTVGETQYFGPGTRLLVL.

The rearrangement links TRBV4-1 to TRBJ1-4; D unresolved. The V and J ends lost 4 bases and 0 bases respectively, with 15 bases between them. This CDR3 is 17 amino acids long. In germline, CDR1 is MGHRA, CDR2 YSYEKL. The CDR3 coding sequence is TGCGCCAGCAGCCCCTACCTGATGCAAGCAACTAATGAAAAACTGTTTTTT. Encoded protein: CASSPYLMQATNEKLFF.

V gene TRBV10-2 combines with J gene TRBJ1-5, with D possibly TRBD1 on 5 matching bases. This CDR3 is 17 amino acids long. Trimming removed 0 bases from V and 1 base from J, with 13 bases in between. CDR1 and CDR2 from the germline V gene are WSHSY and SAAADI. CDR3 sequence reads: CASSESRGDGSNQPQHF. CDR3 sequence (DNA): TGCGCCAGCAGTGAGTCGAGAGGGGACGGGAGCAATCAGCCCCAGCATTTT.